This T cell receptor beta chain was captured in a study of T cell responses to AZD1222 COVID-19 vaccine. Background on the study: Whether given at about 4 or about 12 weeks, second doses were pooled. Study-level points and caveats: Per reports, nearly half of all spike-specific TCRs target regions that are unmutated in variants.

In its sample, this clone was seen once. What it binds is unknown. CDR3 length: 12 residues. Method: immunoSEQ multiplex PCR; TCRdb's copy keeps in-frame clones and lacks some. The data hold more than 100,000 clones, with roughly nine tenths observed a single time. The sample consisted of peripheral blood, taken on day 0 of AZD1222 vaccination. The V call is TRBV21-1, the J call TRBJ1-5. TRBV21-1 is designated a pseudogene. This sequence originates from an adult in good health. CDR3 sequence: CASSNRIGGQHF. The CDR3 coding sequence is TGTGCCAGCAGCAACCGAATCGGGGGACAGCATTTT.